This passage covers 31 T cell receptor beta chains from one sample sequenced in a study of cytomegalovirus exposure and HLA in healthy donors. The PCR employed 60 Vbeta primers together with 13 Jbeta primers. TCRdb's table, derived via immunoSEQ multiplex PCR, lists solely in-frame clones and lacks some. The table lists roughly 150,000 clones, roughly three quarters of them singletons. Material for sequencing was PBMCs. The receptors here all came from a woman aged 40 to 50 in good health and CMV-seronegative.

This sequence joins TRBV28 and TRBJ1-1, with a possible D match to TRBD1 (5 bases). The CDR3 has 15 amino acids. Germline CDR1 is MDHEN and CDR2 is SYDVKM. V was shortened by 6 bases and J by 1 base, with 15 bases between the two germline ends. The CDR3 nucleotides are TGTGCCAGCAGCCGCGGCGGGGACGGGAACACTGAAGCTTTCTTT. It is translated as CASSRGGDGNTEAFF.

The rearrangement uses TRBV5-5 and TRBJ2-7; TRBD1 agrees at 10 bases. After removal of 4 bases from V and 3 bases from J, the junction contained 4 bases not matched to a gene. Per germline, CDR1 SGHKS and CDR2 YYEKEE (reference sequence). The CDR3 sequence is 14 residues long. DNA for the CDR3: TGTGCCAGCAGCCGGGGGGACAGGGGCTACGAGCAGTACTTC. Encoded protein: CASSRGDRGYEQYF.

The J gene is TRBJ2-7, the V gene TRBV2, with TRBD2 identical over 7 bases. Germline V gene lookup returns CDR1 SNHLY and CDR2 FYNNEI. The ends lost 2 bases at V and 1 base at J; junction bases unmatched: 5. CDR3 size: 15 residues. The DNA of the CDR3 is TGTGCCAGCAGTGAATCACTAGCGACGTCCTACGAGCAGTACTTC. This gives the protein CASSESLATSYEQYF.

DNA for the CDR3: TGTGCCAGCAGCTTACGGGGGAGTGAGACCCAGTACTTC. Translation gives CASSLRGSETQYF. The V gene is TRBV11-2, the J gene TRBJ2-5, with TRBD2 as a possible D gene (6 bases). CDR1 and CDR2 from the germline V gene are SGHAT and FQNNGV. The CDR3 totals 13 residues. V lost 2 bases, J lost 5 bases, and 9 bases lay in between.

The CDR3 coding sequence is TGTGCCAGTAGCACAGGGACAGAGAATCAGCCCCAGCATTTT. It encodes CASSTGTENQPQHF. The V call is TRBV19, the J call TRBJ1-5; TRBD1 aligns across 7 bases. Trimming removed 6 bases from V and 4 bases from J; junction bases left unmatched: 6. This CDR3 has 14 residues. Germline CDR1 and CDR2: LNHDA and SQIVND (reference sequence).

The genes are TRBV27 and TRBJ2-2; unclear D gene. Germline V lookup: CDR1 MNHEY, CDR2 SMNVEV (reference sequence). CDR3 length equals 13 residues. V was trimmed by 6 bases and J by 4 bases, leaving 9 bases between them. The CDR3 loop is CASSPVPTGELFF. CDR3 coding DNA: TGTGCCAGCAGCCCGGTTCCCACCGGGGAGCTGTTTTTT.

The chain has TRBV5-4 and TRBJ2-1; 14 nucleotides agree with TRBD2. There are 16 residues in the CDR3. With 4 bases clipped from V and 8 bases from J, the junction kept 8 bases outside the gene matches. Germline CDR1 is SGHNT and CDR2 is YYREEE (reference sequence). This chain's CDR3 is CASSGGTSGGLYEQFF. The CDR3 DNA follows: TGTGCCAGCAGCGGGGGGACTAGCGGGGGACTATATGAGCAGTTCTTC.

V gene TRBV28 combines with J gene TRBJ1-1, with D perhaps matching TRBD1 (5 bases). From germline, CDR1 is MDHEN and CDR2 SYDVKM. V lost 5 bases and J lost 7, with 14 bases in between. CDR3 length: 13 residues. The CDR3: CASSHRRGGEAFF. DNA of the CDR3: TGTGCCAGCAGTCATCGAAGGGGAGGTGAAGCTTTCTTT. The full variable domain, with the rest looked up from reference TRBV28 and TRBJ1-1, is DVKVTQSSRYLVKRTGEKVFLECVQDMDHENMFWYRQDPGLGLRLIYFSYDVKMKEKGDIPEGYSVSREKKERFSLILESASTNQTSMYLCASSHRRGGEAFFGQGTRLTVV.

This chain links TRBV7-6 with TRBJ1-3; 7 bases are a match to TRBD1. CDR3 length equals 14 residues. The germline V gene has CDR1 SGHVS and CDR2 FNYEAQ. J lost 4 bases, V lost 5 bases, and 5 bases had no gene match. CDR3 sequence (DNA): TGTGCCAGCAGCCGAAACAGGGGAGGAAACACCATATATTTT. Translating gives CASSRNRGGNTIYF.

The genes are TRBV12-5 and TRBJ2-1; 7 positions agree with TRBD2. The junction had 6 bases not matched to a gene; V was cut back by 1 base and J by 6 bases. Per the germline V gene, CDR1 is LGHNT and CDR2 is FRNRAP. CDR3 length equals 15 residues. This CDR3 is CASGLGLAFSNEQFF. The CDR3 DNA reads TGTGCTAGTGGTTTGGGACTAGCATTTAGCAATGAGCAGTTCTTC.

This chain uses TRBV11-2 with TRBJ1-1, with 8 bases that match TRBD1. This CDR3 is 14 amino acids long. CDR1 SGHAT and CDR2 FQNNGV come from the germline V gene. Trimming took 6 bases from V and 7 from J; bases not matched to a gene: 10. The CDR3 sequence: CASRWTGKADEAFF. DNA of the CDR3: TGTGCCAGCAGATGGACAGGGAAGGCCGATGAAGCTTTCTTT.

This clone has just a few counts. The chain is built from TRBV25-1 and TRBJ2-1; 7 bases align to TRBD1. The CDR3 spans 18 residues. The germline CDR1 and CDR2 sequences are MGHDK and SYGVNS. J gave up 1 base and V 4 bases, and 13 bases lay outside the gene matches. The chain's CDR3 is CASSGSVAQGKSYNEQFF. The CDR3 DNA is TGTGCCAGCAGTGGATCCGTCGCACAGGGGAAATCCTACAATGAGCAGTTCTTC.

The genes are TRBV28 and TRBJ1-3, with D uncertain. CDR3 size: 16 residues. Germline CDR1 reads MDHEN; CDR2 reads SYDVKM. Trimming left V 6 bases short and J 4 bases short, with 19 bases between. CDR3 coding DNA: TGTGCCAGCAGCTCCCCTACCCCGGGAGGCGGAAACACCATATATTTT. Residues: CASSSPTPGGGNTIYF.

This clone came up a few times. CDR3 bases: TGCGCCAGCAGCGTGCTAGCGGGGGGGCCTGTTGAGCAGTACTTC. It is translated as CASSVLAGGPVEQYF. The rearrangement joins TRBV4-3 to TRBJ2-7; 12 bases match TRBD2. V was pared by 5 bases and J by 7 bases, with 9 bases of the junction left unmatched. Germline CDR1 and CDR2: LGHNA and YSLEER. This CDR3 contains 15 residues.

For this clone: The sample has other DNA sequences that encode this CDR3 too. The chain has TRBV18 and TRBJ2-2, with a weak D call TRBD1 (5 bases). The germline V gene encodes CDR1 KGHSH and CDR2 LQKENI. The CDR3 is 14 residues long. Trimming took 2 bases from V and 1 from J, leaving 5 bases between them. CDR3 sequence (DNA): TGTGCCAGCTCACCAGGACAGAACACCGGGGAGCTGTTTTTT. Encoded protein: CASSPGQNTGELFF.

This rearrangement joins TRBV4-1 to TRBJ2-3; D perhaps matches TRBD2 (6 bases). Trimming shortened V by 3 bases and J by 5 bases, and 21 bases separated the two germline ends. Per the germline V gene, CDR1 is MGHRA and CDR2 is YSYEKL. There are 17 residues in the CDR3. CDR3 protein: CASSHVGHEGGVDTQYF. CDR3 DNA sequence: TGCGCCAGCAGCCACGTTGGCCACGAGGGCGGGGTAGATACGCAGTATTTT.

CDR3 sequence reads: CASMTGIYTGELFF. DNA for the CDR3: TGTGCCAGCATGACAGGAATTTACACCGGGGAGCTGTTTTTT. V is TRBV2 and J is TRBJ2-2, with D possibly being TRBD1 (6 bases). Germline loops: CDR1 SNHLY, CDR2 FYNNEI. Trimming shortened V by 7 bases and J by 3 bases, and 12 bases separated the two germline ends. The CDR3 runs 14 residues.

The chain's CDR3 is CASSTGSGTDTQYF. In DNA, the CDR3 is TGTGCCAGCTCCACAGGGTCAGGCACAGATACGCAGTATTTT. The chain carries TRBV6-1 and TRBJ2-3; a possible D gene is TRBD1 (6 bases). There are 14 residues in the CDR3. V shed 8 bases and J shed 1 base, with 13 bases lying between them. Germline V gives CDR1 MNHNS, CDR2 SASEGT.

The rearrangement joins TRBV5-4 to TRBJ1-2; no clear D. CDR1 SGHNT and CDR2 YYREEE come from the germline V gene (reference sequence). Trimming took off 0 bases at V and 4 bases at J, with 13 bases between the two ends. This CDR3 has 15 residues. The CDR3 is CASSLGGEVGYGYTF. In nucleotides, the CDR3 is TGTGCCAGCAGCTTGGGTGGGGAGGTGGGCTATGGCTACACCTTC. Using reference TRBV5-4 and TRBJ1-2 for the parts outside the CDR3, the full variable domain is ETGVTQSPTHLIKTRGQQVTLRCSSQSGHNTVSWYQQALGQGPQFIFQYYREEENGRGNFPPRFSGLQFPNYSSELNVNALELDDSALYLCASSLGGEVGYGYTFGSGTRLTVV.

The J gene is TRBJ2-3, the V gene TRBV4-2; D is undetermined. CDR1 is LGHNA, CDR2 YNFKEQ, per germline. This CDR3 region has 14 residues. The V gene lost 0 bases and the J gene lost 5 bases, with 9 bases spanning the gap. This CDR3 is CASSQENFLDTQYF. The CDR3 DNA is TGTGCCAGCAGCCAAGAAAACTTCCTAGATACGCAGTATTTT.

V is TRBV28 and J is TRBJ2-1; 16 bases align to TRBD2. V was pared by 6 bases and J by 7 bases, with 6 bases of the junction left unmatched. This CDR3 is built from 16 residues. Germline loops: CDR1 MDHEN, CDR2 SYDVKM. The CDR3 reads CASRRGLAGGPNEQFF. The CDR3, as DNA: TGTGCCAGCAGACGGGGACTAGCGGGAGGGCCAAATGAGCAGTTCTTC. Full variable domain (outside the CDR3, taken from reference TRBV28 and TRBJ2-1): DVKVTQSSRYLVKRTGEKVFLECVQDMDHENMFWYRQDPGLGLRLIYFSYDVKMKEKGDIPEGYSVSREKKERFSLILESASTNQTSMYLCASRRGLAGGPNEQFFGPGTRLTVL.

V usage is TRBV5-5 and J usage is TRBJ1-1, with 9 bases fitting TRBD1. The CDR3 is made up of 14 amino acids. The junction had 4 bases not matched to a gene; V was cut back by 5 bases and J by 2 bases. Germline V gene sequence: CDR1 SGHKS, CDR2 YYEKEE (reference sequence). DNA of the CDR3: TGTGCCAGCAGGCGGACAGGGGAAAACACTGAAGCTTTCTTT. It encodes CASRRTGENTEAFF.

The V gene is TRBV12-1, the J gene TRBJ2-2; the table's D gene call, TRBD1, was not cross checked with the DNA. TRBV12-1 is labeled a pseudogene. This CDR3 has 18 amino acids. The CDR3 bases are TGTGCCAGCAGCTTTGCAAAGAAGAGACAGGCCGGGGCCGGGGAGCTGTTTTTT. Its translation: CASSFAKKRQAGAGELFF.

The V gene is TRBV4-2, the J gene TRBJ1-1, with 7 bases matching TRBD1. The germline gives CDR1 LGHNA, CDR2 YNFKEQ. V shed 4 bases and J 8 bases; nucleotides not matched to a gene: 7. This CDR3 has 13 amino acids. CDR3 amino acids: CASSRDSSSEAFF. CDR3 coding DNA: TGTGCCAGCAGCCGGGACAGTTCCAGCGAAGCTTTCTTT.

This rearrangement joins TRBV6-4 to TRBJ2-3; D possibly corresponds to TRBD2 (7 bases). CDR1 MRHNA and CDR2 SNTAGT come from the germline V gene. The CDR3 has 14 residues. V lost 2 bases and J 6 bases, leaving 12 bases between the germline ends. DNA for the CDR3: TGTGCCAGCAGTGACCCAACGGGGGGCGATACGCAGTATTTT. Residues: CASSDPTGGDTQYF.

This chain connects TRBV12-2 to TRBJ1-5; the DNA was not compared with TRBD1, the D call given in the table. TRBV12-2 is an annotated pseudogene. This CDR3 spans 15 amino acids. CDR3 nucleotides: TGTGCAAGTCGCAGCCGTGGGCCCACCGATCAGCCCCAGCATTTT. This gives the protein CASRSRGPTDQPQHF.

The chain links TRBV12-5 to TRBJ2-1; the D is unclear. Germline V gene data show CDR1 as LGHNT and CDR2 as FRNRAP. The germline V and J ends were trimmed by 3 bases and 4 bases, with 10 bases remaining between them. The CDR3 extends over 14 amino acids. This CDR3 is CASGLLMQYNEQFF. CDR3 sequence (DNA): TGTGCTAGTGGTTTACTGATGCAATACAATGAGCAGTTCTTC.

This clone was observed a single time. One junction end disagrees with the germline gene, perhaps due to a read error. V usage is TRBV2 and J usage is TRBJ2-6; the match to TRBD1 covers 8 bases. The CDR3 sequence is 18 residues long. The germline CDR1 and CDR2 sequences are SNHLY and FYNNEI. The CDR3 sequence is CASRSFQGAGPGANGLTF. The CDR3 region has the DNA TGTGCCAGCAGGTCATTCCAGGGGGCAGGTCCCGGGGCCAACGGCCTGACTTTC.

This rearrangement joins TRBV11-2 to TRBJ1-1, with D perhaps matching TRBD1 (6 bases). V was shortened by 1 base and J by 7 bases, with 16 bases between the two germline ends. Germline CDR1 reads SGHAT; CDR2 reads FQNNGV. The CDR3 length is 15 residues. The CDR3 coding sequence is TGTGCCAGCAGCTTAGCGGCTGCAGGGGTAGGTGAAGCTTTCTTT. Protein sequence: CASSLAAAGVGEAFF.

The chain couples TRBV6-6 to TRBJ2-7; D ambiguous. Germline V gene lookup returns CDR1 MNHNY and CDR2 SVGAGI (reference sequence). V was shortened by 7 bases and J by 1 base, with 8 bases between the two germline ends. CDR3 length: 12 residues. The CDR3 protein is CASISESYEQYF. CDR3 bases: TGTGCCAGCATTTCGGAGTCCTACGAGCAGTACTTC.

V gene TRBV2 combines with J gene TRBJ2-5, with 8 bases fitting TRBD2. The CDR3 sequence is 14 residues long. CDR1 and CDR2 (germline): SNHLY, FYNNEI. Trimming at V came to 7 bases and at J to 5 bases, leaving 9 bases not matched to a gene. The CDR3 region has the DNA TGTGCCAGCACCCCGGGGGGGGCCGGTGAGACCCAGTACTTC. Its translation is CASTPGGAGETQYF. Looking up the rest from reference TRBV2 and TRBJ2-5 gives the full variable domain: EPEVTQTPSHQVTQMGQEVILRCVPISNHLYFYWYRQILGQKVEFLVSFYNNEISEKSEIFDDQFSVERPDGSNFTLKIRSTKLEDSAMYFCASTPGGAGETQYFGPGTRLLVL.